What follows is one TCR beta chain and its context. Antigen specificity is unknown. This entry is derived from a study of shared clonotypes between healthy human individuals. The CDR3 runs to 19 residues. Germline CDR1 reads KGHSH; CDR2 reads LQKENI. The trim removed 5 bases at V and 0 bases at J, leaving 13 bases unmatched. TCRdb's copy holds only in-frame clones and misses some; the assay was immunoSEQ multiplex PCR. The sample carries nearly 1,000,000 clones, approximately 80% recorded once. Study-wide points: In contrast to clonotypes shared by all four donors, non-shared clonotypes had lower generation probabilities. The low donor count limited represented genetic and exposure-history diversity. Several donors held 5% to 5.5% of naive CD4 clonotypes in common.

This sequence originates from a man aged 18 to 29 in good health. The chain recombines TRBV18 with TRBJ1-5, with 10 bases identical to TRBD1. Sequenced material: memory CD4+ T cells sorted from blood. Subset reported: CD45RA-negative fraction. In nucleotides, the CDR3 is TGTGCCAGCTCATCGTATAGGACAGGGGGATTCGATAGCAATCAGCCCCAGCATTTT. It codes for CASSSYRTGGFDSNQPQHF.